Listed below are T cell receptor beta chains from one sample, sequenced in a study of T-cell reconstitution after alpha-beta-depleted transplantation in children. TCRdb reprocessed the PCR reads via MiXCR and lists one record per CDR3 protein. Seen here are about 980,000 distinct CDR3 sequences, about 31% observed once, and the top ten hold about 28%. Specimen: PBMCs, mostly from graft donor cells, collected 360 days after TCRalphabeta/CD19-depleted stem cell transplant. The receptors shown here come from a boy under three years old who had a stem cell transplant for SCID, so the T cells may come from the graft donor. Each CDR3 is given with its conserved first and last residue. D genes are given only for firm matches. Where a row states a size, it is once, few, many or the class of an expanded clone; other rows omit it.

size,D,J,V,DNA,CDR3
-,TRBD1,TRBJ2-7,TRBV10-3,TGTGCCGGCCAACAGGGGGCGACCTACGAGCAGTACTTC,CAGQQGATYEQYF
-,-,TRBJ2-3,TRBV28,TGTGCCATCACGACCCGGGGGGCGAGCACAGATACGCAGTATTTT,CAITTRGASTDTQYF
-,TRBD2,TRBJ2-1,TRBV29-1,TGCAGCGCCGGGGGCGGGGGGGCCTACAATGAGCAGTTCTTC,CSAGGGGAYNEQFF
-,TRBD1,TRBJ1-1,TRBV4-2,TGTGCCAGCAGCCGACGCGACAGGGCGGACACTGAAGCTTTCTTT,CASSRRDRADTEAFF
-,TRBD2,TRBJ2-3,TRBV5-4,TGTGCCAGCAGCTCACGGCCGACTAGCGGGGGTTCAGATACGCAGTATTTT,CASSSRPTSGGSDTQYF
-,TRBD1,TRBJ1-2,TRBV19,TGTGCCAGTAGTACGGTTTGGGGACAGGGGTCCTATGGCTACACCTTC,CASSTVWGQGSYGYTF
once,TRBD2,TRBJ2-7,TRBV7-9,TGTGCCAGCAGCGAGACTAGCCTCTCCTACGAGCAGTACTTC,CASSETSLSYEQYF
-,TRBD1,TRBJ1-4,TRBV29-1,TGCAGCGTTGAAGATCGGGACAGCACTAATGAAAAACTGTTTTTT,CSVEDRDSTNEKLFF
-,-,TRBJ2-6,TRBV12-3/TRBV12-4,TGTGCCAGCAAGTTGGGGGGCTCTGGGGCCAACGTCCTGACTTTC,CASKLGGSGANVLTF
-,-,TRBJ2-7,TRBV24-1,TGTGCCACCAGTGACTCGGGACGGAAGAACTACGAGCAGTACTTC,CATSDSGRKNYEQYF
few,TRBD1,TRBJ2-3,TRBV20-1,TGCAGTGCTCCCGGGACAGGGAACACAGATACGCAGTATTTT,CSAPGTGNTDTQYF
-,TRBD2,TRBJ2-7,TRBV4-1,TGCGCCAGCAGCCAAGAGAATTCAGCGGGGGCCTACGAGCAGTACTTC,CASSQENSAGAYEQYF
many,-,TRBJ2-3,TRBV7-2,TGTGCCAGCAGCTTGTTCCTGTGGGGAGATACGCAGTATTTT,CASSLFLWGDTQYF
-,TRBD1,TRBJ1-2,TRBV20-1,TGCAGTGCTCTCGTCGGGACAGGCCTCTATGGCTACACCTTC,CSALVGTGLYGYTF
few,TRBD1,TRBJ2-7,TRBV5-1,TGCGCCAGCAGCTTGAGGACAGGGATAATCTACGAGCAGTACTTC,CASSLRTGIIYEQYF
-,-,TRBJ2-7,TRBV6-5,TGTGCCAGCAGTTACGGTGGCAAGGACTACGAGCAGTACTTC,CASSYGGKDYEQYF
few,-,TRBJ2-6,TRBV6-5,TGTGCCAGCAGTTTCCAGGGTCTTGGGGCCAACGTCCTGACTTTC,CASSFQGLGANVLTF
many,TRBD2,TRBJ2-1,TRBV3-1,TGCGCCAGCAGCCAAGCGGGGAGCTCCTACAATGAGCAGTTCTTC,CASSQAGSSYNEQFF
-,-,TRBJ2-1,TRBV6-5,TGTGCCAGCAGTTACTCAGGGGGGAGCTCCTACAATGAGCAGTTCTTC,CASSYSGGSSYNEQFF
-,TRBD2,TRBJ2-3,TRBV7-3,TGTGCCAGCAGCTTACAGGGCGGGGGGGGCACAGATACGCAGTATTTT,CASSLQGGGGTDTQYF
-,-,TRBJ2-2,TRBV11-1,TGTGCCAGCAGCACCCCCGATCGCCTTAGGCCTAACATCGGGGAGCTGTTTTTT,CASSTPDRLRPNIGELFF
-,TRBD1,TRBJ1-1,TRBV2,TGTGCCAGCATACGGGACAGTCTGAACACTGAAGCTTTCTTT,CASIRDSLNTEAFF
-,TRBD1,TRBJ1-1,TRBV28,TGTGCCAGCAGTTTATGGGGACAGGCCAAAGCCTTCTTT,CASSLWGQAKAFF
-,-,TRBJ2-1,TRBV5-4,TGTGCCAGCAGCTCTCCACAGGGACGTGAGCAGTTCTTC,CASSSPQGREQFF
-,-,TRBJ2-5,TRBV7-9,TGTGCCAGCAGCTTTGCGGGACTGCCTTTAGAGACCCAGTACTTC,CASSFAGLPLETQYF
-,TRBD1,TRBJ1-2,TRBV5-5,TGTGCCAGCAGCTTACCACAGGGGACCTACTATGGCTACACCTTC,CASSLPQGTYYGYTF
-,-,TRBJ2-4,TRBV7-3,TGTGCCACCCCGGGCCTGGGGCTAGCCAAAAACATTCAGTACTTC,CATPGLGLAKNIQYF
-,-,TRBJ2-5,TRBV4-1,TGCGCCAGCAGCCAAGATGATTCCAGAGTCGAGACCCAGTACTTC,CASSQDDSRVETQYF
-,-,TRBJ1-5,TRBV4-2,TGTGCCAGCAGCCAAGGGACAGTAGGCAATCAGCCCCAGCATTTT,CASSQGTVGNQPQHF
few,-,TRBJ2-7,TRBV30,TGTGCCTGGAGCCCCGGGGTTTCGGGGGAGCAGTACTTC,CAWSPGVSGEQYF
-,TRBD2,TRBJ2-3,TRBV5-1,TGCGCCAGCAGCTCTGGGGACGGGGGGGCAGATACGCAGTATTTT,CASSSGDGGADTQYF
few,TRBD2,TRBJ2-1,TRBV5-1,TGCGCCAGCAGCTTCGGAGGGACTAGGCCGTTCCCTGAGCAGTTCTTC,CASSFGGTRPFPEQFF
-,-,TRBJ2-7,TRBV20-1,TGCAGTGCTAGTCGACCACCCGCCTACGAGCAGTACTTC,CSASRPPAYEQYF
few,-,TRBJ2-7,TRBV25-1,TGTGCCAGCAGTGAACCAGGGAAATGGTACGAGCAGTACTTC,CASSEPGKWYEQYF
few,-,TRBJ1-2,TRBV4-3,TGCGCCAGCAGCCAAGACGGGCTCTCCGGCTATGGCTACACCTTC,CASSQDGLSGYGYTF
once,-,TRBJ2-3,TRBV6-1,TGTGCCAGCAGTGAAATGAGGGGGGGGAGCCTCCGCACAGATACGCAGTATTTT,CASSEMRGGSLRTDTQYF
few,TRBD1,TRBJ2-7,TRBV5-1,TGCGCCAGCAGCCATGGCCGGGACAGGGACCACGAGCAGTACTTC,CASSHGRDRDHEQYF
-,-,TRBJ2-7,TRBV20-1,TGCAGTGCTAGAGATCGGGGTAAGGGGAGGTCCTACGAGCAGTACTTC,CSARDRGKGRSYEQYF
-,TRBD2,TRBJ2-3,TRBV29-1,TGCAGCGTTGAAGATCACAAACTAGCGGGGGGAGATACGCAGTATTTT,CSVEDHKLAGGDTQYF
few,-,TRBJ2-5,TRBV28,TGTGCCAGCAGTTTAGCCGGGACCCCACAAGAGACCCAGTACTTC,CASSLAGTPQETQYF
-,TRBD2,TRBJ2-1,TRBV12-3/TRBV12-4,TGTGCCAGCAGTGCGGGGGGGCCGAATGAGCAGTTCTTC,CASSAGGPNEQFF
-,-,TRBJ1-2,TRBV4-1,TGCGCCAGCAGCCAAGAACCTGCTCCTAACTATGGCTACACCTTC,CASSQEPAPNYGYTF
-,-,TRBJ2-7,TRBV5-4,TGTGCCAGCAGCTTGGGGGGGCAGACATACAACTACGAGCAGTACTTC,CASSLGGQTYNYEQYF
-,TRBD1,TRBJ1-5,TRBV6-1,TGTGCCAGCAGTGGGAGAGACAGGGTCGTTCAGCCCCAGCATTTT,CASSGRDRVVQPQHF
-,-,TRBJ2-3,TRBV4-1,TGCGCCAGCAGCCAAGCGGGTTTCCGGCCCAGCACAGATACGCAGTATTTT,CASSQAGFRPSTDTQYF
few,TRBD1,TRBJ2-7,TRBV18,TGTGCCAGCTCACCGCTAACCGGGACAGGGTTTCCCCAGCAGTACTTC,CASSPLTGTGFPQQYF